This entry concerns a single T cell receptor beta chain. The source of the sample is a study of shared clonotypes between healthy human individuals. The CDR3 runs to 20 residues. Trimming removed 3 bases from V and 3 bases from J; junction bases left unmatched: 15. From germline, CDR1 is MDHEN and CDR2 SYDVKM. Those who donated were healthy HIV-negative adults, with no recent acute infections or vaccinations reported. At a deep level, the assay was run. Method: immunoSEQ multiplex PCR; TCRdb's copy keeps in-frame clones and lacks some. The sample consists of about 1 million clones, around 74% of them appearing once.

The chain carries TRBV28 and TRBJ2-1; TRBD2 matches at 12 bases. The TCR sequence derives from a man aged 18 to 29 in good health. Material: memory CD4+ T cells sorted from blood. The subset is: CD45RA-negative fraction. The CDR3 bases are TGTGCCAGCAGTTTCCCCGGGACTCCTTCGACTAGCGGGAGCTACAATGAGCAGTTCTTC. Protein sequence: CASSFPGTPSTSGSYNEQFF.